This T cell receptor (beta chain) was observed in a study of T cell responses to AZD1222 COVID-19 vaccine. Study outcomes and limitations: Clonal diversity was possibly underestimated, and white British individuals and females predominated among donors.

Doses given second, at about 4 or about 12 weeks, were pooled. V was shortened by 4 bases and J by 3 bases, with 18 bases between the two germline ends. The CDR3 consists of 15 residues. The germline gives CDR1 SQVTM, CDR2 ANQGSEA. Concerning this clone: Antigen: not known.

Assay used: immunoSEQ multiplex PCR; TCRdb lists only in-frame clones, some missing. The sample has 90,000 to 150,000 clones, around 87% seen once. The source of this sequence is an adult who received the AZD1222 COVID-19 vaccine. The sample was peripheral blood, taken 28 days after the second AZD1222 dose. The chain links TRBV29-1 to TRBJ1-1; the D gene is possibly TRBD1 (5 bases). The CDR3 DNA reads TGCAGCGTTGGTGAAGGGGCTTACGGGGACACTGAAGCTTTCTTT. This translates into CSVGEGAYGDTEAFF.